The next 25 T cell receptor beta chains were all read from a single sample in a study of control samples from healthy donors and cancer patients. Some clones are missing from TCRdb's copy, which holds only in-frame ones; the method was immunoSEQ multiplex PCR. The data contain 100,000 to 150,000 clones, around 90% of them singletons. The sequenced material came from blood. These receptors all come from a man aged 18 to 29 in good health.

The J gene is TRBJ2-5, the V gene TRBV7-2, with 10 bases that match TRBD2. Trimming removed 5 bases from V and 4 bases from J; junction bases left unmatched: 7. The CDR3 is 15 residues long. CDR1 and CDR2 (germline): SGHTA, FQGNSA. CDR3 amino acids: CASSLSGGAVETQYF. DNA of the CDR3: TGTGCCAGCAGCCTCAGCGGGGGGGCGGTAGAGACCCAGTACTTC.

The CDR3 DNA is TGTGCCACCAGTGCACGAAGGGGGAGTGGTGATACGCAGTATTTT. Its translation: CATSARRGSGDTQYF. The chain is built from TRBV24-1 and TRBJ2-3; TRBD1 is a possible D gene (6 bases). Germline lookup yields CDR1 KGHDR and CDR2 SFDVKD. The CDR3 has 15 residues. V was shortened by 5 bases and J by 6 bases, with 17 bases between the two germline ends.

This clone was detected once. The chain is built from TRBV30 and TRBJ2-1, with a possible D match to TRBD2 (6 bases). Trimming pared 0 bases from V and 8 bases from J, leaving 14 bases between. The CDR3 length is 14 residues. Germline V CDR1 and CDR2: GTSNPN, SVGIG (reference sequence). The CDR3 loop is CAWSVGGSSDEQFF. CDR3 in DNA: TGTGCCTGGAGTGTAGGAGGGAGTAGCGATGAGCAGTTCTTC.

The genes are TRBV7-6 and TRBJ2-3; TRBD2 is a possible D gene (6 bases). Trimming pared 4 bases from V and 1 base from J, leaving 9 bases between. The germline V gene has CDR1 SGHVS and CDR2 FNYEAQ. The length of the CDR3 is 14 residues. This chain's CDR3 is CASSSWEGTDTQYF. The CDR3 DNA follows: TGTGCCAGCAGCTCTTGGGAGGGCACAGATACGCAGTATTTT.

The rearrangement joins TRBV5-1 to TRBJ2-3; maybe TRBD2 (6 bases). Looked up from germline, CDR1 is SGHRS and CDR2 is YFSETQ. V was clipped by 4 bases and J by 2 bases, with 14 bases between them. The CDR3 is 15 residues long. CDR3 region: CASSPGTPPTDTQYF. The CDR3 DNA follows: TGCGCCAGCAGCCCCGGGACTCCCCCCACAGATACGCAGTATTTT.

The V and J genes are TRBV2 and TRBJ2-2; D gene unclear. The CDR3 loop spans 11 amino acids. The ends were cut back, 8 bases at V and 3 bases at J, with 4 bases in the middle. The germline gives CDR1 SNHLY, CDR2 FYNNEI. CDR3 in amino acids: CASHDTGELFF. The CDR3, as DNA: TGTGCCAGCCATGACACCGGGGAGCTGTTTTTT.

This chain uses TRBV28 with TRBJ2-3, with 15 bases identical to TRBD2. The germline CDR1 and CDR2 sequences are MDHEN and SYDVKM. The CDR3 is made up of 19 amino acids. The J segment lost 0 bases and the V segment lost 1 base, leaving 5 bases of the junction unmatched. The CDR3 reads CASSLSGLAGGKSTDTQYF. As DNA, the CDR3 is TGTGCCAGCAGTTTATCGGGACTAGCGGGGGGAAAGAGCACAGATACGCAGTATTTT.

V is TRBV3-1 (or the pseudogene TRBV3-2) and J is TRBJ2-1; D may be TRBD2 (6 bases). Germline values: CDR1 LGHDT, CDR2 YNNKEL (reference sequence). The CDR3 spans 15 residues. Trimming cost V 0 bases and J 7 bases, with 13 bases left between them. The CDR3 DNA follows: TGTGCCAGCAGCCAAGATAGGAGGGAGTGGAATGAGCAGTTCTTC. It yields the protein CASSQDRREWNEQFF.

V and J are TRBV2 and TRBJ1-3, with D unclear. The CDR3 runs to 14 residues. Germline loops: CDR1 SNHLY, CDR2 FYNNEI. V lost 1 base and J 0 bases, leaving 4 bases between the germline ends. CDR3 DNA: TGTGCCAGCAGTGAAGGTTTCTCTGGAAACACCATATATTTT. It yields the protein CASSEGFSGNTIYF. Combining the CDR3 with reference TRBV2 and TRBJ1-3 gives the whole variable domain EPEVTQTPSHQVTQMGQEVILRCVPISNHLYFYWYRQILGQKVEFLVSFYNNEISEKSEIFDDQFSVERPDGSNFTLKIRSTKLEDSAMYFCASSEGFSGNTIYFGEGSWLTVV.

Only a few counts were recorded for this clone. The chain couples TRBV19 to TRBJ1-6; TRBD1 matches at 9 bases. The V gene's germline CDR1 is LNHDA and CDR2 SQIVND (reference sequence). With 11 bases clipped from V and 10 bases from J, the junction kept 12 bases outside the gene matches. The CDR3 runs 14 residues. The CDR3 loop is CASQQGQGVSPLHF. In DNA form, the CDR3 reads TGTGCCTCACAACAGGGACAGGGTGTGTCACCCCTCCACTTT.

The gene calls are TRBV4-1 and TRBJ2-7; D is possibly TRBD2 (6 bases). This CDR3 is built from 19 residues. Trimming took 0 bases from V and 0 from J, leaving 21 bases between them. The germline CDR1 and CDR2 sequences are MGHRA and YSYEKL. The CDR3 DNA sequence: TGCGCCAGCAGCCAAGAAGCCCTTAAGGAGCGGGTGAACTCCTACGAGCAGTACTTC. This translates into CASSQEALKERVNSYEQYF.

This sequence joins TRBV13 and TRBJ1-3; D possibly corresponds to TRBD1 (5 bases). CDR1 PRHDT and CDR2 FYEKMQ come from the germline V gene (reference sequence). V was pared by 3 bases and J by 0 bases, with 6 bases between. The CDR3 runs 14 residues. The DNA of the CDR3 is TGTGCCAGCAGCTTTGGGGGCTCTGGAAACACCATATATTTT. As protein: CASSFGGSGNTIYF.

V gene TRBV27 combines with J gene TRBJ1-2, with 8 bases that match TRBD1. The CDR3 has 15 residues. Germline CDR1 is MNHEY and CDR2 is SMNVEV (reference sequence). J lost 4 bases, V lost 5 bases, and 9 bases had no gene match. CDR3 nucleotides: TGTGCCAGCAGTCTGTCCGGACAGGGTCGCTATGGCTACACCTTC. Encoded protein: CASSLSGQGRYGYTF.

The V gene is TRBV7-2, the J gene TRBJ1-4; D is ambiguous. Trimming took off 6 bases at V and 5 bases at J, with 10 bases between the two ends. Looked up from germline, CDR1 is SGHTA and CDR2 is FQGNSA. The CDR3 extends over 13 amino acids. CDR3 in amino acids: CASRQTPNEKLFF. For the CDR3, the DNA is TGTGCCAGCAGGCAGACACCGAATGAAAAACTGTTTTTT.

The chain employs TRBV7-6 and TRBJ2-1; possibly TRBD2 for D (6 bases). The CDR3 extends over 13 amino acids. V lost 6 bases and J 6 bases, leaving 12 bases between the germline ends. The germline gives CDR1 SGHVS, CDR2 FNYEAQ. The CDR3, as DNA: TGTGCCAGCAGACCCGGGACTGCCAATGAGCAGTTCTTC. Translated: CASRPGTANEQFF.

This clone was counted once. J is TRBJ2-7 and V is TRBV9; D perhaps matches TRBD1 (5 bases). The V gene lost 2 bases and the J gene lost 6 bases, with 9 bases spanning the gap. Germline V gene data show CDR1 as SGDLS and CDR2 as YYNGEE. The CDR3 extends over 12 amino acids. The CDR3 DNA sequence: TGTGCCAGCAGCGTCCTCAGGGCCGAGCAGTACTTC. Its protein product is CASSVLRAEQYF.

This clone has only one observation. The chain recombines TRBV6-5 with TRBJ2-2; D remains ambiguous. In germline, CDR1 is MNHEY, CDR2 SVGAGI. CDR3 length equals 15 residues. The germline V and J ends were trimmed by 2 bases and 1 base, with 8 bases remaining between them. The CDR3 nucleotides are TGTGCCAGCAGTTACGTGGCAGAGAACACCGGGGAGCTGTTTTTT. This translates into CASSYVAENTGELFF.

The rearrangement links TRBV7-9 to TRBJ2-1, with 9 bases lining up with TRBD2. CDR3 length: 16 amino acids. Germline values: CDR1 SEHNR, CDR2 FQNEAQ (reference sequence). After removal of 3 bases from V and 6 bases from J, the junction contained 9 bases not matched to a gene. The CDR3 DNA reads TGTGCCAGCAGCTTCGGTGGTGGTAGCGGGAGCAATGAGCAGTTCTTC. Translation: CASSFGGGSGSNEQFF.

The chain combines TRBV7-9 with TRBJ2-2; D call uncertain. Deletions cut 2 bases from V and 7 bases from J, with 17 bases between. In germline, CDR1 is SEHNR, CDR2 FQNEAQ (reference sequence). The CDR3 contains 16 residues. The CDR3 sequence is CASSLLVLSDSGELFF. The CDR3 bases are TGTGCCAGCAGCTTACTGGTGCTCTCGGATAGCGGGGAGCTGTTTTTT.

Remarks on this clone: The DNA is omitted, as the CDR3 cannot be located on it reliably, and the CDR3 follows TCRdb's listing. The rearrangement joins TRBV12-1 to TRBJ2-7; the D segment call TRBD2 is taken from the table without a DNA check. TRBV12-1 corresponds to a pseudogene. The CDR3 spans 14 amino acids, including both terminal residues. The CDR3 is CASSFGPGSYEQYV.

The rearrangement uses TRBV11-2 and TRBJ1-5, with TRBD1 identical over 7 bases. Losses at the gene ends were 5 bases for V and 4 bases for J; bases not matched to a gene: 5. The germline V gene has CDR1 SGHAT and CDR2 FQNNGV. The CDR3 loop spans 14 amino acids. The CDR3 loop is CASSPGGGNQPQHF. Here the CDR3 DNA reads TGTGCCAGCAGCCCAGGGGGGGGTAATCAGCCCCAGCATTTT.

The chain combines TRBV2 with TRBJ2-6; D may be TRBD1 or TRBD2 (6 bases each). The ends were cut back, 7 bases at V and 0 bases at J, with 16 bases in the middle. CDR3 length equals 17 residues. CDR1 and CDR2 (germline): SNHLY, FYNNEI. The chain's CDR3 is CASTRGPINSGANVLTF. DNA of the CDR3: TGTGCCAGCACCCGGGGGCCTATTAACTCTGGGGCCAACGTCCTGACTTTC.

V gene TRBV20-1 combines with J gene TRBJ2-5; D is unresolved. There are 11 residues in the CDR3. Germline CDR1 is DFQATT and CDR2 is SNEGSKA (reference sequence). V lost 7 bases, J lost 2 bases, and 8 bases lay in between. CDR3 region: CSVRWQETQYF. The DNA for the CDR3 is TGCAGTGTGCGCTGGCAAGAGACCCAGTACTTC.

CDR3 sequence (DNA): TGCGCCAGCAGCTTAAATCCCGGGACATACTCCTACGAGCAGTACTTC. This sequence encodes CASSLNPGTYSYEQYF. V is TRBV5-1 and J is TRBJ2-7, with D tentatively TRBD1 (6 bases). CDR1 is SGHRS and CDR2 is YFSETQ in the germline V gene. The CDR3 contains 16 residues. V dropped 2 bases and J dropped 0 bases, with 15 bases sitting between them.

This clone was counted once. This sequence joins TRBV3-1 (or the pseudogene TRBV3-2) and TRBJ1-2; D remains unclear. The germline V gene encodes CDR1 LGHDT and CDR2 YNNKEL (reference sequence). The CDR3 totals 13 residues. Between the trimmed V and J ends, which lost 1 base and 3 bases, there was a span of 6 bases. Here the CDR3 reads CASSQVRDYGYTF. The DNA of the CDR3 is TGTGCCAGCAGCCAAGTCCGGGACTATGGCTACACCTTC.